This T cell receptor (beta chain) appears in the sequencing data of a study of blood T cell repertoires in COVID-19. On the study more broadly: Samples representing acute and convalescent COVID-19 were sourced from the United States, Italy and Spain. PBMCs, B-cell-depleted T cells, or T cells were the source of the cDNA or gDNA that made up the material.

CDR1 is SGHVS, CDR2 FQNEAQ, per germline. The CDR3 has 15 amino acids. V lost 6 bases, J lost 6 bases, and 10 bases stayed unmatched. Original data processing: Amplifying reference gene primers gave estimates of nucleated cell counts. Only in-frame clones appear in the TCRdb table, and some are missing; sequencing was by immunoSEQ multiplex PCR. The V and J calls and clone size come from that table; D and trimming were worked out from the DNA. The table has under 50,000 clones, 79% seen once. This chain uses TRBV7-8 with TRBJ2-1; 8 nucleotides align to TRBD2. The sequenced sample consisted of peripheral blood. This receptor was obtained from a man between 70 and 80 years old with acute or convalescent COVID-19. The CDR3 reads CASRYSSGSGNEQFF. The CDR3 DNA is TGTGCCAGCAGGTACTCGAGCGGGAGCGGCAATGAGCAGTTCTTC.